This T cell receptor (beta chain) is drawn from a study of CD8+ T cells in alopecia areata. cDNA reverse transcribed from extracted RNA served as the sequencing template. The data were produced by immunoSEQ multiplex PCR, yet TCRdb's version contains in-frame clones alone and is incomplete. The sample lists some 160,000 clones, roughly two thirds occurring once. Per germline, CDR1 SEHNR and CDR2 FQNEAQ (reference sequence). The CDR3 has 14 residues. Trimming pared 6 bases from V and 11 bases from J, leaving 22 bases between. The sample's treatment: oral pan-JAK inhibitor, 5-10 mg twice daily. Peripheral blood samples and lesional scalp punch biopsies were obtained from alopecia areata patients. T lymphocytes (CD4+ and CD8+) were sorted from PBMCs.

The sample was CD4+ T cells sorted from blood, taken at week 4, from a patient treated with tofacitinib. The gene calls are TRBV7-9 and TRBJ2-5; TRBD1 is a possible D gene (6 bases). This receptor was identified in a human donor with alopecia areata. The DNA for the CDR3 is TGTGCCAGCAGATCCCGAGACCTTGAGGGGGAGCAGTACTTC. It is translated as CASRSRDLEGEQYF.